The T cell receptor beta chain described here comes from a study of blood T cell repertoires in COVID-19. Study-wide background: Collection of acute and convalescent COVID-19 samples took place in the United States, Italy and Spain. PBMCs, B-cell-depleted T cells, or T cells were the source of the cDNA or gDNA that made up the material.

CDR3 length: 14 amino acids. The germline V gene has CDR1 GTSNPN and CDR2 SVGIG (reference sequence). J was trimmed by 2 bases and V by 4 bases; bases with no gene match: 8. In the original processing: Amplifying reference gene primers gave estimates of nucleated cell counts. Method: immunoSEQ multiplex PCR; TCRdb's copy keeps in-frame clones and lacks some. V, J and clone size are taken as reported in that table, and D and trimming were inferred from the DNA itself. The sample shows approximately 200,000 clones, 70% to 90% of them seen only once. This TCR was recovered from a woman in her twenties or thirties with acute or convalescent COVID-19. The genes are TRBV30 and TRBJ2-7; 7 bases are a match to TRBD2. The sequenced sample consisted of peripheral blood. CDR3 coding DNA: TGTGCCTGGAAACCCCGGGGGGTAACCTACGAGCAGTACTTC. Residues: CAWKPRGVTYEQYF.